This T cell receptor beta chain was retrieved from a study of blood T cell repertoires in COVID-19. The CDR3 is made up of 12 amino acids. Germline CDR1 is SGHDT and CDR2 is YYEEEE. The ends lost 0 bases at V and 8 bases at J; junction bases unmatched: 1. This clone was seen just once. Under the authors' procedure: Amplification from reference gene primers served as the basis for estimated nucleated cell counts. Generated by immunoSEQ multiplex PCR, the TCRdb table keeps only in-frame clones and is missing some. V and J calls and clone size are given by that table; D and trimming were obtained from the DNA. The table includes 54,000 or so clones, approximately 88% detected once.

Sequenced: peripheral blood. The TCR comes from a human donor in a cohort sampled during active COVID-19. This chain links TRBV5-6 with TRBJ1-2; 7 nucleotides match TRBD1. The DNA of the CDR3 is TGTGCCAGCAGCTTGGCGACAGGGGGCTACACCTTC. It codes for CASSLATGGYTF. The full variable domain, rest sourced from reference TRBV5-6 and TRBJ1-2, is DAGVTQSPTHLIKTRGQQVTLRCSPKSGHDTVSWYQQALGQGPQFIFQYYEEEERQRGNFPDRFSGHQFPNYSSELNVNALLLGDSALYLCASSLATGGYTFGSGTRLTVV.